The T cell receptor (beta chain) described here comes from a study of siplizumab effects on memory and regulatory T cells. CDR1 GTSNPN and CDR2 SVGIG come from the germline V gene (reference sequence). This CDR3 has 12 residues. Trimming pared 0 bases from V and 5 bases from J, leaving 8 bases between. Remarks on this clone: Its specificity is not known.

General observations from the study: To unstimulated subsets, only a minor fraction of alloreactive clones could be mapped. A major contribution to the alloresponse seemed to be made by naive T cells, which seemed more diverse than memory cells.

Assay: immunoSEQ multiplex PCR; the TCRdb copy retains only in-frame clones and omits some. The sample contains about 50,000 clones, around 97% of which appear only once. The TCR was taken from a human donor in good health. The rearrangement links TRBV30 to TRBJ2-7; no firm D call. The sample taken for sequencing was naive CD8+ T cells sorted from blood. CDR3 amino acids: CAWSVQPDEQYF. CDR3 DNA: TGTGCCTGGAGTGTCCAGCCTGACGAGCAGTACTTC.